This T cell receptor (beta chain) was captured in a study of blood T cell repertoires in COVID-19. Sequenced by immunoSEQ multiplex PCR; TCRdb stores in-frame clones only, minus some. The data contain around 170,000 clones, 65% to 85% of them singletons. Sequencing used peripheral blood. The TCR originated in a woman aged 80 or over with acute or convalescent COVID-19.

The CDR3 DNA reads TGCGCCAGCAGCCAGGATTACAGGGGAGCCACTGAAGCTTTCTTT. Translating gives CASSQDYRGATEAFF. The V and J genes are TRBV4-1 and TRBJ1-1, with TRBD1 matching over 7 bases. The CDR3 spans 15 residues. With 3 bases clipped from V and 4 bases from J, the junction kept 8 bases outside the gene matches. Germline V gene sequence: CDR1 MGHRA, CDR2 YSYEKL.